The 7 T cell receptor beta chains given below trace back to one sample, sequenced in a study of T-cell memory formation after mild COVID-19. TCRdb reprocessed the 5' RACE reads with MiXCR, giving one entry per CDR3 protein. This repertoire shows tens of thousands of distinct CDR3 sequences, about 12% found once; its top ten account for 27%. What was sequenced was PBMCs or a T cell subset sorted from them (not recorded which). The receptors were gathered from an adult woman who had mild COVID-19 (a few samples of this study predate the infection). Cell type and time point are not known.

The chain recombines TRBV5-6 with TRBJ1-1; no clear D gene. The CDR3 totals 15 residues. With 0 bases removed from V and 2 bases from J, the gap between germline ends came to 11 bases. Germline CDR1 is SGHDT and CDR2 is YYEEEE. In nucleotides, the CDR3 is TGTGCCAGCAGCTTGGCCCCAGGTTCAAACACTGAAGCTTTCTTT. This sequence encodes CASSLAPGSNTEAFF.

The rearrangement joins TRBV6-1 to TRBJ2-3; TRBD1 matches at 8 bases. The CDR3 covers 15 residues. Trimming removed 5 bases from V and 0 bases from J; junction bases left unmatched: 4. Germline CDR1 is MNHNS and CDR2 is SASEGT. The CDR3 DNA sequence: TGTGCCAGCAGTCCCCGGGACAGGAGCACAGATACGCAGTATTTT. This codes for CASSPRDRSTDTQYF.

This clonotype was observed a few times. CDR3 sequence: CASSPGSGGPLDTQYF. CDR3 bases: TGTGCCAGCAGCCCCGGTAGCGGGGGGCCATTGGATACGCAGTATTTT. V is TRBV7-6 and J is TRBJ2-3; 10 nucleotides match TRBD2. V trimming: 5 bases; J trimming: 6 bases; junction bases outside the gene matches: 11. The CDR3 contains 16 residues. CDR1 SGHVS and CDR2 FNYEAQ come from the germline V gene.

This clonotype was seen ten or more times. The V gene is TRBV7-3, the J gene TRBJ1-2; D gene unclear. Germline assignment: CDR1 SGHTA and CDR2 FQGTGA. The germline V and J ends were trimmed by 5 bases and 7 bases, with 8 bases remaining between them. The CDR3 runs 11 residues. The CDR3 loop is CASSLGSGYTF. The DNA for the CDR3 is TGTGCCAGCAGCCTGGGAAGTGGCTACACCTTC.

The chain is built from TRBV5-5 and TRBJ2-6, with 9 bases matching TRBD1. The V gene's germline CDR1 is SGHKS and CDR2 YYEKEE (reference sequence). With V trimmed by 2 bases and J by 0 bases, 6 bases remained unmatched. The CDR3 loop spans 18 amino acids. The CDR3 DNA follows: TGTGCCAGCAGCTTTGGGGACAGGGACATCTCTGGGGCCAACGTCCTGACTTTC. Protein product: CASSFGDRDISGANVLTF.

This chain uses TRBV4-2 with TRBJ2-1; the match to TRBD2 covers 13 bases. Germline CDR1 and CDR2: LGHNA and YNFKEQ. CDR3 length: 17 residues. After removal of 1 base from V and 10 bases from J, the junction contained 10 bases not matched to a gene. CDR3 DNA sequence: TGTGCCAGCAGCCAAGCTCTTCGACTAGCGGGAGGTCTGGAGCAGTTCTTC. It is translated as CASSQALRLAGGLEQFF.

This clonotype was counted many times. The J gene is TRBJ2-1, the V gene TRBV6-6, with TRBD2 identical over 14 bases. V was pared by 5 bases and J by 7 bases, with 4 bases of the junction left unmatched. Per germline, CDR1 MNHNY and CDR2 SVGAGI (reference sequence). This CDR3 contains 15 residues. CDR3 loop: CASSPGTSGGNEQFF. The CDR3 coding sequence is TGTGCCAGCAGTCCAGGGACTAGCGGGGGTAATGAGCAGTTCTTC.